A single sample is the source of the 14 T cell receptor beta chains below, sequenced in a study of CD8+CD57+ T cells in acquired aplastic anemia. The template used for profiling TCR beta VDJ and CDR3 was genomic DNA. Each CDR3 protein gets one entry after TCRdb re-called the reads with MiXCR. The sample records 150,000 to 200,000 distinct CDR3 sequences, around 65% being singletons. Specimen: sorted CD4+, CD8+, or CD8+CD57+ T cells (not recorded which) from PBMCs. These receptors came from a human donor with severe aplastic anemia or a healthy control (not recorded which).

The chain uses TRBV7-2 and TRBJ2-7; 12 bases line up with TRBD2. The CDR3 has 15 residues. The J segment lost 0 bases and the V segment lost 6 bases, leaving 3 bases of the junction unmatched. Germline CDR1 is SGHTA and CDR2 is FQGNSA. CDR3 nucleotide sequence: TGTGCCAGCAGGAAGACTAGCGGGGGCTCCTACGAGCAGTACTTC. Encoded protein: CASRKTSGGSYEQYF.

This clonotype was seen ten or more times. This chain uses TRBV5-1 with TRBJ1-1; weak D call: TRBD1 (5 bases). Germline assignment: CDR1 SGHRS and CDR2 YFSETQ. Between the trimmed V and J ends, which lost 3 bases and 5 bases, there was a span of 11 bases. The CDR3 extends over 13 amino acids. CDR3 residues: CASSYMGGTEAFF. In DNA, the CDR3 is TGCGCCAGCAGCTATATGGGGGGGACTGAAGCTTTCTTT.

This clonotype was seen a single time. CDR3 DNA sequence: TGTGCCAGTGGAACAGGAAGCTCTGGAAACACCTTC. This translates into CASGTGSSGNTF. The chain couples TRBV19 to TRBJ1-2, with D possibly being TRBD1 (5 bases). V was pared by 8 bases and J by 12 bases, with 19 bases between. This CDR3 comprises 12 residues. Germline V gene lookup returns CDR1 LNHDA and CDR2 SQIVND (reference sequence).

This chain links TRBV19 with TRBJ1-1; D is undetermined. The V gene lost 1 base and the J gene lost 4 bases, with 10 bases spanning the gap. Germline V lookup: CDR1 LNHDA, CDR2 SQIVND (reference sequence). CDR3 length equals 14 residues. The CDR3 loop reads CASSIGGIPTEAFF. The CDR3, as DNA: TGTGCCAGTAGTATAGGAGGGATCCCCACTGAAGCTTTCTTT.

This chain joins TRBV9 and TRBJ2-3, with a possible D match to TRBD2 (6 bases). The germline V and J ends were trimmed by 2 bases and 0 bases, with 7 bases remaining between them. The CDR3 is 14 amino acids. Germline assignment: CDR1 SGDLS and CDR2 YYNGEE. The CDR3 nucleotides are TGTGCCAGCAGCGTTCTAGCGAGCACAGATACGCAGTATTTT. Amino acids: CASSVLASTDTQYF.

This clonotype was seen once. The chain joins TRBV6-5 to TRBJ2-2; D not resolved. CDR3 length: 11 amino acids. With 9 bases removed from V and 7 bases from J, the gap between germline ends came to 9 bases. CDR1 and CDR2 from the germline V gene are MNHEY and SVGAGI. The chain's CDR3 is CARGKVGELFF. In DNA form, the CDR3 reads TGTGCCAGGGGAAAGGTCGGGGAGCTGTTTTTT.

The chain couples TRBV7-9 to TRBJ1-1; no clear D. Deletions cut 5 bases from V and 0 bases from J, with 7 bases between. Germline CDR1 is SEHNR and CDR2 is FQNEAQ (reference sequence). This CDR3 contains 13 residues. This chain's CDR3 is CASSVDVNTEAFF. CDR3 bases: TGTGCCAGCAGCGTGGATGTGAACACTGAAGCTTTCTTT.

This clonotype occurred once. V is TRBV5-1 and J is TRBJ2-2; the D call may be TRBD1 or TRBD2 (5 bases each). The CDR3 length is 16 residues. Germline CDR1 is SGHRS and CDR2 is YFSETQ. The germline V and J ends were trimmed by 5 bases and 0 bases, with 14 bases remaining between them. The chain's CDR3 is CASSQSGTPNTGELFF. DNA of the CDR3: TGCGCCAGCAGTCAATCCGGGACGCCGAACACCGGGGAGCTGTTTTTT.

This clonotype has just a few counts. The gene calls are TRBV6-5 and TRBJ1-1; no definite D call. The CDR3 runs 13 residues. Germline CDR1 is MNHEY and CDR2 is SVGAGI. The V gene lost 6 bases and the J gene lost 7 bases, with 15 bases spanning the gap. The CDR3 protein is CASSVARGREAFF. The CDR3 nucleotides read TGTGCCAGCAGCGTAGCGAGAGGACGTGAAGCTTTCTTT.

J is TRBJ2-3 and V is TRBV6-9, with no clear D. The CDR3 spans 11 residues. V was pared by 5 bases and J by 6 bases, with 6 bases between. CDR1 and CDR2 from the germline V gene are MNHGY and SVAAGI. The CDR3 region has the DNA TGTGCCAGCAGTAATTTCGATACGCAGTATTTT. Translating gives CASSNFDTQYF.

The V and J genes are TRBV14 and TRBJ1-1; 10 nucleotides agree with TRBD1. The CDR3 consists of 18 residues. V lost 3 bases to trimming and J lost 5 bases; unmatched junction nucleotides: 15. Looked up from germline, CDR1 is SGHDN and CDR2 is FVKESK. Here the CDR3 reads CASSQSKPGQGYVTEAFF. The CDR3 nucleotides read TGTGCCAGCAGCCAGAGCAAACCGGGACAGGGGTATGTAACTGAAGCTTTCTTT.

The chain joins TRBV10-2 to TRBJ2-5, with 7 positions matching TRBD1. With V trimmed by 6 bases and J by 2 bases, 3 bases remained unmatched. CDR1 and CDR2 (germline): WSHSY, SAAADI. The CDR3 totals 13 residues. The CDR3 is CASRMTGQETQYF. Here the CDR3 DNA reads TGCGCCAGCAGAATGACAGGGCAAGAGACCCAGTACTTC.

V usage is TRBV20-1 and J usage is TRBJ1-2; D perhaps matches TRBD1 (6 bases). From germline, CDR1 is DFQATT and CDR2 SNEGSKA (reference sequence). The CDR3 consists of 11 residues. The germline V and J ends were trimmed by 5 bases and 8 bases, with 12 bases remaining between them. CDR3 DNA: TGCAGTGCTGAATCAGGGGACGGCTACACCTTC. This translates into CSAESGDGYTF.

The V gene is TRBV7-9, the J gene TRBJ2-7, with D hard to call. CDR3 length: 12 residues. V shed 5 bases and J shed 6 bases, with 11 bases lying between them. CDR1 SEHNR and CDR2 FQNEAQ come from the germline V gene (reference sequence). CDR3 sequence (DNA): TGTGCCAGCAGCCCAATCCCCCTCGAGCAGTACTTC. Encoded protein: CASSPIPLEQYF.